This TCR beta chain came from a study of cytomegalovirus exposure and HLA in healthy donors. Across the study: Earlier findings included 117 million unique TCR beta sequences obtained from around 180 million T cells.

This clone has just a few counts. The PCR made use of 60 Vbeta and 13 Jbeta primers. In the original analysis: As a later analysis found, there were approximately 80 million unique TCR beta chains, of which about 10 million were shared. Sequencing was performed with immunoSEQ multiplex PCR; in TCRdb, only in-frame clones are kept and a portion is missing. That table supplies the V and J calls and clone size; D and trimming were determined from the DNA. The data hold around 180,000 clones, with 77% observed a single time. This CDR3 has 16 amino acids. The V end was cut by 4 bases, the J end by 3 bases, with 19 bases between. CDR1 is SGHTS, CDR2 YDEGEE, per germline.

The genes are TRBV5-8 and TRBJ1-1; tentative D call: TRBD1 (6 bases). Sequenced sample: PBMCs. The origin of this receptor is a woman aged 30 to 39 in good health and CMV-seropositive. CDR3 protein: CASSRPYRETYTEAFF. In DNA form, the CDR3 reads TGTGCCAGCAGCCGCCCATACAGGGAAACATACACTGAAGCTTTCTTT.